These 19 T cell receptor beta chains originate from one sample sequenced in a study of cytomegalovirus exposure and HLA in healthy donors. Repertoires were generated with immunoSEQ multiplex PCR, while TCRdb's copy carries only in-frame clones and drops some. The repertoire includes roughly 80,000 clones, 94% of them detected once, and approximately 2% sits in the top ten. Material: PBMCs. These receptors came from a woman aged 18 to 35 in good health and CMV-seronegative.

This chain's CDR3 is CACPPTRLGPPDTQYF. The CDR3 DNA is TGTGCCTGCCCCCCAACCCGACTAGGCCCCCCAGATACGCAGTATTTT. V gene TRBV2 combines with J gene TRBJ2-3; maybe TRBD2 (6 bases). The CDR3 contains 16 residues. Trimming removed 11 bases from V and 4 bases from J, with 25 bases in between. CDR1 is SNHLY and CDR2 is FYNNEI in the germline V gene.

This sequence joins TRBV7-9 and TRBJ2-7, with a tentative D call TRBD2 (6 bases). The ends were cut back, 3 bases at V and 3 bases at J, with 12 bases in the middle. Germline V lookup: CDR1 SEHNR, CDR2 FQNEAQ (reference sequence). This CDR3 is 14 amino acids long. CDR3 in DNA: TGTGCCAGCAGCTTCCATAGCGGAGGCTACGAGCAGTACTTC. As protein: CASSFHSGGYEQYF.

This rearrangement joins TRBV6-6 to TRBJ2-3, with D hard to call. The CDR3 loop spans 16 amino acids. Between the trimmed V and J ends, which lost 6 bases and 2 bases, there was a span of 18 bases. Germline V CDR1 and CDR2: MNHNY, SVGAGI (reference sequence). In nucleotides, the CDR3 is TGTGCCAGCAGAACCTTTCCGGGTAAACCCACAGATACGCAGTATTTT. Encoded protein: CASRTFPGKPTDTQYF.

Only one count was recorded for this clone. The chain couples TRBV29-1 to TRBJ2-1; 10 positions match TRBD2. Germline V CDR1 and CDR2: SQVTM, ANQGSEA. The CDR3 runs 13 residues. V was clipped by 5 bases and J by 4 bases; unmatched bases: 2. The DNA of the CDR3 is TGCAGCGTTAGGACTAGCGGATACAATGAGCAGTTCTTC. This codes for CSVRTSGYNEQFF.

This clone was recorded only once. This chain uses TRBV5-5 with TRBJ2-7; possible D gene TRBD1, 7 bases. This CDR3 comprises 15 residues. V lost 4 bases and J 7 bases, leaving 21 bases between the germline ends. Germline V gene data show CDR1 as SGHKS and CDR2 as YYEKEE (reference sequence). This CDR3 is CASSPGTAGGIEQYF. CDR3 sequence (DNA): TGTGCCAGCAGCCCTGGGACAGCGGGCGGAATTGAGCAGTACTTC.

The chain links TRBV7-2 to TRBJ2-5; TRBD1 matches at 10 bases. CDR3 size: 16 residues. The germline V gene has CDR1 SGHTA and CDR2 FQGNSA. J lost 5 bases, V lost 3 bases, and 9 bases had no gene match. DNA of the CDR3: TGTGCCAGCAGCTTTGCCGACAGGGGGCAGGGGGAGACCCAGTACTTC. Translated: CASSFADRGQGETQYF.

The CDR3 coding sequence is TGTGCCAGCAGTTACTCCGGGACAGGGGGTTTCTACGAGCAGTACTTC. This encodes CASSYSGTGGFYEQYF. V usage is TRBV6-5 and J usage is TRBJ2-7; 11 bases agree with TRBD1. The CDR3 runs 16 residues. The V and J ends lost 0 bases and 3 bases, in that order; junction bases with no gene match: 4. Looked up from germline, CDR1 is MNHEY and CDR2 is SVGAGI.

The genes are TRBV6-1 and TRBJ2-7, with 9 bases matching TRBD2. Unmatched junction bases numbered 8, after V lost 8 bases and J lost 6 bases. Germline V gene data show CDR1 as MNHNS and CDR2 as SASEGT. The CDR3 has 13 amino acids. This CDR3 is CASLVAGVGEQYF. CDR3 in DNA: TGTGCCAGCTTGGTAGCGGGAGTAGGCGAGCAGTACTTC.

The CDR3 reads CASSQDPPWQTSTDTQYF. In DNA, the CDR3 is TGTGCCAGCAGCCAAGATCCCCCATGGCAGACTAGCACAGATACGCAGTATTTT. V gene TRBV14 combines with J gene TRBJ2-3, with no clear D. Trimming left V 0 bases short and J 0 bases short, with 16 bases between. CDR1 and CDR2 from the germline V gene are SGHDN and FVKESK. The CDR3 loop spans 18 amino acids.

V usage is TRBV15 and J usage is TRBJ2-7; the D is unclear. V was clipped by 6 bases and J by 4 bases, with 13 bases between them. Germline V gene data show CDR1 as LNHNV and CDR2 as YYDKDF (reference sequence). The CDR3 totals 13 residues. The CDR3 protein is CATSSLESYEQYF. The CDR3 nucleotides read TGTGCCACCAGTAGTCTCGAAAGTTACGAGCAGTACTTC.

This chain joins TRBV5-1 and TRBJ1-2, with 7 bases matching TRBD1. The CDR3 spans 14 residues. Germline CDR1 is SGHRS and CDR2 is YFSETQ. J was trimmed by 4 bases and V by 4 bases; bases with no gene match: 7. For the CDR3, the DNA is TGCGCCAGCAGCGAAACAGGGGACTCCTATGGCTACACCTTC. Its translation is CASSETGDSYGYTF.

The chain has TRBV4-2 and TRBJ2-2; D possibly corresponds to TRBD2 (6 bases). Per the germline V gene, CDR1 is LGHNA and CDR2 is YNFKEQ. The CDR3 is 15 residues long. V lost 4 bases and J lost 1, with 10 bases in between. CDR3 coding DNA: TGTGCCAGCAGCCGGGACTTCGAGAACACCGGGGAGCTGTTTTTT. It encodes CASSRDFENTGELFF.

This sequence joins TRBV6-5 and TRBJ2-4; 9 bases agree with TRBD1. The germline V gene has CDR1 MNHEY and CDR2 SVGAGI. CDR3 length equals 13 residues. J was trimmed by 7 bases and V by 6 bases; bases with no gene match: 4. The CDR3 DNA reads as TGTGCCAGCAGCCCAGGACAGGGGAACATTCAGTACTTC. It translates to CASSPGQGNIQYF.

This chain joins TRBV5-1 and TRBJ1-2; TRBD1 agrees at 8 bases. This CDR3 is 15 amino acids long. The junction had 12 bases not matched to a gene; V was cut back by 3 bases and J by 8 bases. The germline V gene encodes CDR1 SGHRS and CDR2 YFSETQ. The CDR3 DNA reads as TGCGCCAGCAGCTCGGGACAGGAGAACGGGATGGGCTACACCTTC. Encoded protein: CASSSGQENGMGYTF.

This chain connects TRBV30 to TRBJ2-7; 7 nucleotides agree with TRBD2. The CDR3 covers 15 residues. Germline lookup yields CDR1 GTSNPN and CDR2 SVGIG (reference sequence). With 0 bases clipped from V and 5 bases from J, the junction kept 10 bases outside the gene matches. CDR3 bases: TGTGCCTGGAGTGTAAATACCGGGAGGAAGCACGAGCAGTACTTC. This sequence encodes CAWSVNTGRKHEQYF.

The CDR3 is CASSGRKTGEENTGELFF. The CDR3 DNA reads TGTGCCAGCAGCGGCCGAAAGACAGGGGAAGAGAACACCGGGGAGCTGTTTTTT. This chain connects TRBV2 to TRBJ2-2; the match to TRBD1 covers 8 bases. This CDR3 comprises 18 residues. CDR1 SNHLY and CDR2 FYNNEI come from the germline V gene. The V and J ends lost 6 bases and 1 base, in that order; junction bases with no gene match: 13.

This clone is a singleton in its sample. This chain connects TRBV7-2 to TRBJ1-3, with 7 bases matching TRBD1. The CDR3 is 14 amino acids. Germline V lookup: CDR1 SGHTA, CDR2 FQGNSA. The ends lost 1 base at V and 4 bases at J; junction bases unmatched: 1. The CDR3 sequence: CASSLVTGGNTIYF. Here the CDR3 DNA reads TGTGCCAGCAGCTTAGTGACAGGGGGAAACACCATATATTTT.

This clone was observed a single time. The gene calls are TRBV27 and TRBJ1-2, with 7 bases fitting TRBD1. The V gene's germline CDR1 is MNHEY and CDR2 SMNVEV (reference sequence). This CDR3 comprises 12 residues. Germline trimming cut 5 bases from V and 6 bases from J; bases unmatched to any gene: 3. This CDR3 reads CASSDRANGYTF. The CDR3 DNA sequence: TGTGCCAGCAGTGACAGGGCGAATGGCTACACCTTC.

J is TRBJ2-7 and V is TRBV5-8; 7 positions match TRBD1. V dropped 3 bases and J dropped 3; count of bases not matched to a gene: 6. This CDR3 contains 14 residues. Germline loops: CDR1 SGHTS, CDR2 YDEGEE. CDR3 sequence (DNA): TGTGCCAGCAGCTCACGGACAGGACGCTACGAGCAGTACTTC. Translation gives CASSSRTGRYEQYF.